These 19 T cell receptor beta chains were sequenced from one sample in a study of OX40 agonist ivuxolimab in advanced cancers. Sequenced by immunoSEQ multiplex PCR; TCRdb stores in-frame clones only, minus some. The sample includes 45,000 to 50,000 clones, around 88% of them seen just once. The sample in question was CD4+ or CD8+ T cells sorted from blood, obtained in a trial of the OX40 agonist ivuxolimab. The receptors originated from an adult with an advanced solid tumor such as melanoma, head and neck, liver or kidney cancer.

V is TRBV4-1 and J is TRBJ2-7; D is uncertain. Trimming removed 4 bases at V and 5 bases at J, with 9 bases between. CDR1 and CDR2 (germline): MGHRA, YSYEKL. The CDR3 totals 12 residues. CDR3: CASSLKYDEQYF. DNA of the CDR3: TGCGCCAGCAGCCTAAAGTACGACGAGCAGTACTTC.

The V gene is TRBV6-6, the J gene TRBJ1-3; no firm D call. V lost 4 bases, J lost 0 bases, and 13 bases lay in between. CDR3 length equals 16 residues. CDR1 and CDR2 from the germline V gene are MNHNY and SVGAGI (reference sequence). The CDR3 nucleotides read TGTGCCAGCAGTTTAGGACCGTCCCTCTCTGGAAACACCATATATTTT. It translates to CASSLGPSLSGNTIYF.

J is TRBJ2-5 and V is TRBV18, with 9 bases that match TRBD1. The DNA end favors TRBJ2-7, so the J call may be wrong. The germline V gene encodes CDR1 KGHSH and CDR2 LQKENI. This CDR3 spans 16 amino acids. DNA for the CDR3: TGTGCCAGCTCACCACCCGGACAGGGGATTGGCTACGAGCAGTACTTC. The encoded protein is CASSPPGQGIGYEQYF.

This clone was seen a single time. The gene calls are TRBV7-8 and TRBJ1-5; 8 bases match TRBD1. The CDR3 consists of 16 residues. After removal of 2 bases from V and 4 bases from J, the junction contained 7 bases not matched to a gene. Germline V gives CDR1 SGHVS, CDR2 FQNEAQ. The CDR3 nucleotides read TGTGCCAGCAGCTTACGCGACAGGGGACTTAATCAGCCCCAGCATTTT. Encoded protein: CASSLRDRGLNQPQHF.

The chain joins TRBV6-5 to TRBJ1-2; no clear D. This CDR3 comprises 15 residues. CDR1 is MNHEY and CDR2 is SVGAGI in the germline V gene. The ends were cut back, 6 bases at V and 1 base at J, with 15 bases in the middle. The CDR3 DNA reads TGTGCCAGCAGCCTGTCGATGAGTATTAACTATGGCTACACCTTC. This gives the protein CASSLSMSINYGYTF.

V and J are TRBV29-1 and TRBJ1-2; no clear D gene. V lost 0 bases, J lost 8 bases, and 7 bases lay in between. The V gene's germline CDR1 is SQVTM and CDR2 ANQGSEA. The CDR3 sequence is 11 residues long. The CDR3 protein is CSVEDPLGYTF. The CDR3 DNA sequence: TGCAGCGTTGAAGATCCTTTGGGCTACACCTTC.

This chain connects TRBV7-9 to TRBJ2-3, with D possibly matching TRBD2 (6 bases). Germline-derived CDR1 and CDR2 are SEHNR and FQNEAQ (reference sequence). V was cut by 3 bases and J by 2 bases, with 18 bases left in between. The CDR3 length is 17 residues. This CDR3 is CASSFPRPERATDTQYF. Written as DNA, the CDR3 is TGTGCCAGCAGCTTTCCCCGACCAGAGCGGGCCACAGATACGCAGTATTTT.

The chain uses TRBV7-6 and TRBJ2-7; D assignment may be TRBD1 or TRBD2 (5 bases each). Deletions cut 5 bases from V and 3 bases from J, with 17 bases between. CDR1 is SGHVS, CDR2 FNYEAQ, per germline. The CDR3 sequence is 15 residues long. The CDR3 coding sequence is TGTGCCAGCAGCCGGGGACCCGGCTCGAGCTACGAGCAGTACTTC. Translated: CASSRGPGSSYEQYF.

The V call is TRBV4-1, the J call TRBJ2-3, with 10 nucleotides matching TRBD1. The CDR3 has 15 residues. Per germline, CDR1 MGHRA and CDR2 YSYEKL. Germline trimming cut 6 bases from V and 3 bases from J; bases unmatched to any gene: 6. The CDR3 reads CASRAPGQGTDTQYF. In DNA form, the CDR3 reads TGCGCCAGCAGAGCCCCGGGACAGGGGACAGATACGCAGTATTTT.

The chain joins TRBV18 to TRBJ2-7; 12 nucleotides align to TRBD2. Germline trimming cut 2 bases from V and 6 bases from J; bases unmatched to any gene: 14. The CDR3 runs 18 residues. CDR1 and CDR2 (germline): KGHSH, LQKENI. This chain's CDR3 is CASSPILAGGAGGPEQYF. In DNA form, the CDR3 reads TGTGCCAGCTCACCAATACTAGCGGGAGGCGCGGGGGGCCCCGAGCAGTACTTC. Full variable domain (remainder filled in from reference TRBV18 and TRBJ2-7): NAGVMQNPRHLVRRRGQEARLRCSPMKGHSHVYWYRQLPEEGLKFMVYLQKENIIDESGMPKERFSAEFPKEGPSILRIQQVVRGDSAAYFCASSPILAGGAGGPEQYFGPGTRLTVT.

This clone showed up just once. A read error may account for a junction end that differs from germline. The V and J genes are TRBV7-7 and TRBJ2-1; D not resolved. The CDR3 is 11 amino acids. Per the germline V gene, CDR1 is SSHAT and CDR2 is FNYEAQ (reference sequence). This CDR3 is CASSLPIKQFF. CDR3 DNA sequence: TGTGCTAGCAGCTTGCCTATAAAGCAGTTCTTC.

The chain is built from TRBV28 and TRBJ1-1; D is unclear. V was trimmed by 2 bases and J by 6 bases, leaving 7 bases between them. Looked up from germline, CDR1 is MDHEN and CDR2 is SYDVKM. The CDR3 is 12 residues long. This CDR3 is CASSLRRAEAFF. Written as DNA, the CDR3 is TGTGCCAGCAGTTTAAGACGGGCTGAAGCTTTCTTT.

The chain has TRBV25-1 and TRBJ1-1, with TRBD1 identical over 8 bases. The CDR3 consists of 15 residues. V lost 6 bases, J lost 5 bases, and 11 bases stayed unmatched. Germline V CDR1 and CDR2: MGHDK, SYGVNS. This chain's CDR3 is CASRAPGGAGTEAFF. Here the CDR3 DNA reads TGTGCCAGCAGGGCCCCAGGGGGCGCGGGGACTGAAGCTTTCTTT.

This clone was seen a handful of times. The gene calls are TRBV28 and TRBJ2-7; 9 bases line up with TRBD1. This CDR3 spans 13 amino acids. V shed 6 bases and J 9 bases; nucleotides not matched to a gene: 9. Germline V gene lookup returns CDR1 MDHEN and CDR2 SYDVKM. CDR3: CASRLDRGLGQYF. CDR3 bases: TGTGCCAGCAGGCTGGACAGGGGATTGGGGCAGTACTTC.

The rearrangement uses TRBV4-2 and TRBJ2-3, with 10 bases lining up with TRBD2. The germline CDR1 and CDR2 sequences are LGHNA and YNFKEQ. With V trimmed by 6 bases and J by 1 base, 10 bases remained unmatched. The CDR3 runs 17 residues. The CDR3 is CASSTHRGTSGTDTQYF. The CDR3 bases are TGTGCCAGCAGTACTCACCGGGGGACTAGCGGCACAGATACGCAGTATTTT.

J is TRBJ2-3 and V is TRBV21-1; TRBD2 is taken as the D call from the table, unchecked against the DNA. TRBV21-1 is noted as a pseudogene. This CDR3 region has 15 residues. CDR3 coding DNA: TGTGCCAGCAGCAAAGCTAGCGGGAGCACAGATACGCAGTATTTT. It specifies CASSKASGSTDTQYF.

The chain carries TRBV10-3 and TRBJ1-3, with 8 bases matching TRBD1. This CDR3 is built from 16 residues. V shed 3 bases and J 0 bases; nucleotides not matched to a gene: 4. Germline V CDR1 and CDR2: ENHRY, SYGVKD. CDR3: CAISDPGQVSGNTIYF. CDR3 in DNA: TGTGCCATCAGTGACCCGGGACAGGTCTCTGGAAACACCATATATTTT.

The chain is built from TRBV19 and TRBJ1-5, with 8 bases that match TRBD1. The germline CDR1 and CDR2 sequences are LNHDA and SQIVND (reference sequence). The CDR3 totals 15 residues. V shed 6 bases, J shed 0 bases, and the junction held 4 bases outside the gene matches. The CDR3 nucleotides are TGTGCCAGTAGAGGACAGGGACATAGCAATCAGCCCCAGCATTTT. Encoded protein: CASRGQGHSNQPQHF.

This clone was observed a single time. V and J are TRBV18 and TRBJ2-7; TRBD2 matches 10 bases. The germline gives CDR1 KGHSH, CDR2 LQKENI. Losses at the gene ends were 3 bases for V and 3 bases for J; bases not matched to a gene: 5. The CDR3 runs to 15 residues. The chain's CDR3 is CASSPRTSGHYEQYF. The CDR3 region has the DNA TGTGCCAGCTCACCCCGGACTAGCGGCCACTACGAGCAGTACTTC.